The present T cell receptor beta chain was sequenced within a study of T cells expressing NK-cell markers. Per germline, CDR1 SQVTM and CDR2 ANQGSEA. This CDR3 contains 11 residues. No DNA is given; TCRdb re-called the 5' RACE reads and lists each CDR3 protein once. The sample table sets out approximately 550,000 distinct CDR3 sequences. This clonotype was obtained from a man aged 18 to 30 in good health. Material for sequencing was blood T cells: a sorted CD56 or NKG2C T cell subset, CD4+ or CD8+ T cells, or bulk PBMC T cells (not recorded which). The chain is built from TRBV29-1 and TRBJ1-1. The CDR3 here is CSATNTGHAFF.